These 22 T cell receptor beta chains were sequenced from one sample in a study of beta chain features in type 1 diabetes. The investigators reverse transcribed all of the isolated RNA, so they sequenced expressed TCRB transcripts. The assay was immunoSEQ multiplex PCR, and TCRdb's table has in-frame clones only and misses some. The sample has around 250,000 clones, 14% seen once; the top ten hold almost 0.02%. For these receptors, no antigen is known. Study results and limitations: Among patients with Type 1 diabetes, TCRB CDR3s were moderately but significantly shorter in every one of the four CD4+ subsets.

Input material: naive CD4+ T cells from blood. These receptors were taken from a young man with type 1 diabetes.

This clone occurred a few times. The V gene is TRBV5-1, the J gene TRBJ2-2; 9 bases align to TRBD1. The germline gives CDR1 SGHRS, CDR2 YFSETQ. The CDR3 is 14 amino acids. Germline trimming cut 2 bases from V and 10 bases from J; bases unmatched to any gene: 6. The CDR3 DNA reads as TGCGCCAGCAGCTTTTACAGGGGGCGCGAGGAGCTGTTTTTT. Translating it yields CASSFYRGREELFF. Using reference TRBV5-1 and TRBJ2-2 for the parts outside the CDR3, the full variable domain is KAGVTQTPRYLIKTRGQQVTLSCSPISGHRSVSWYQQTPGQGLQFLFEYFSETQRNKGNFPGRFSGRQFSNSRSEMNVSTLELGDSALYLCASSFYRGREELFFGEGSRLTVL.

J is TRBJ2-5 and V is TRBV19, with 8 bases lining up with TRBD1. The CDR3 has 13 residues. Unmatched junction bases numbered 4, after V lost 6 bases and J lost 4 bases. Germline V CDR1 and CDR2: LNHDA, SQIVND (reference sequence). CDR3 sequence reads: CASRDRVGETQYF. In DNA, the CDR3 is TGTGCCAGTAGGGACAGGGTGGGAGAGACCCAGTACTTC.

This clone was detected only a few times. Other nucleotide sequences in the sample specify the same CDR3. The rearrangement links TRBV20-1 to TRBJ2-7; no definite D call. CDR1 and CDR2 (germline): DFQATT, SNEGSKA (reference sequence). Trimming stripped 5 bases from V and 0 bases from J, with 5 bases between. This CDR3 region has 11 residues. The CDR3 region has the DNA TGCAGTGCTCTAGACTCCTACGAGCAGTACTTC. Translating gives CSALDSYEQYF.

V and J are TRBV13 and TRBJ2-2, with D possibly TRBD1 on 6 matching bases. The length of the CDR3 is 17 residues. The V end lost 5 bases, the J end lost 0 bases, and 16 bases lay between the germline ends. From germline, CDR1 is PRHDT and CDR2 FYEKMQ (reference sequence). CDR3 sequence: CASSIRTALTNTGELFF. The CDR3 DNA reads as TGTGCCAGCAGCATCCGGACAGCTCTAACGAACACCGGGGAGCTGTTTTTT.

This clone has more than one count but fewer than ten. The chain couples TRBV11-2 to TRBJ2-6, with 7 bases that match TRBD1. Germline V gives CDR1 SGHAT, CDR2 FQNNGV. This CDR3 has 18 residues. J gave up 0 bases and V 6 bases, and 11 bases lay outside the gene matches. The CDR3 is CASRSRDSLSSGANVLTF. DNA for the CDR3: TGTGCCAGCAGGTCCCGGGACAGCCTCTCCTCTGGGGCCAACGTCCTGACTTTC.

CDR3 coding DNA: TGTGCCAGCAGCCCGGGGTTTGGACCCACCGGGGAGCTGTTTTTT. It translates to CASSPGFGPTGELFF. The rearrangement joins TRBV7-8 to TRBJ2-2; perhaps TRBD2 as D (5 bases). Germline CDR1 and CDR2: SGHVS and FQNEAQ. The ends were cut back, 5 bases at V and 4 bases at J, with 14 bases in the middle. This CDR3 comprises 15 residues.

The CDR3 spells CASSQELIGELFF. The CDR3 DNA reads TGTGCCAGCAGCCAAGAACTCATCGGGGAGCTGTTTTTT. The chain employs TRBV4-2 and TRBJ2-2; D ambiguous. CDR1 and CDR2 from the germline V gene are LGHNA and YNFKEQ. Between the trimmed V and J ends, which lost 0 bases and 7 bases, there was a span of 6 bases. The CDR3 has 13 residues.

This clone turned up a few times. The chain joins TRBV7-2 to TRBJ2-5; D is uncertain. Trimming removed 4 bases at V and 5 bases at J, with 5 bases between. Germline CDR1 and CDR2: SGHTA and FQGNSA. The CDR3 totals 11 residues. CDR3 region: CASSSRETQYF. DNA for the CDR3: TGTGCCAGCAGCTCTCGTGAGACCCAGTACTTC.

The chain carries TRBV28 and TRBJ1-5; D is undetermined. This CDR3 spans 12 amino acids. Germline lookup yields CDR1 MDHEN and CDR2 SYDVKM. The ends were cut back, 7 bases at V and 1 base at J, with 5 bases in the middle. Written as DNA, the CDR3 is TGTGCCAGCACCCTAAGCAATCAGCCCCAGCATTTT. Amino acids: CASTLSNQPQHF.

This clone was counted between two and nine times. The chain carries TRBV7-9 and TRBJ2-7; weak D call: TRBD2 (5 bases). Germline V lookup: CDR1 SEHNR, CDR2 FQNEAQ (reference sequence). The CDR3 has 14 residues. V was trimmed by 4 bases and J by 2 bases, leaving 12 bases between them. CDR3 in amino acids: CASSYAGETYEQYF. CDR3 in DNA: TGTGCCAGCAGCTACGCCGGGGAGACCTACGAGCAGTACTTC.

This clone was picked up a small number of times. V usage is TRBV19 and J usage is TRBJ2-3; TRBD1 aligns across 9 bases. Losses at the gene ends were 6 bases for V and 1 base for J; bases not matched to a gene: 8. The V gene's germline CDR1 is LNHDA and CDR2 SQIVND (reference sequence). The CDR3 spans 16 residues. CDR3 in amino acids: CASRGQQGAGTDTQYF. The CDR3 nucleotides read TGTGCCAGTAGGGGGCAACAGGGGGCTGGCACAGATACGCAGTATTTT.

This chain connects TRBV6-5 to TRBJ2-2; 9 bases are shared with TRBD2. The CDR3 is 15 amino acids. From germline, CDR1 is MNHEY and CDR2 SVGAGI. The ends lost 6 bases at V and 6 bases at J; junction bases unmatched: 8. CDR3 coding DNA: TGTGCCAGCAGACGGACTAGCGAGGGGTCCGGGGAGCTGTTTTTT. The encoded protein is CASRRTSEGSGELFF.

The chain carries TRBV18 and TRBJ2-3; D unresolved. Trimming removed 5 bases from V and 0 bases from J, with 3 bases in between. The CDR3 covers 12 residues. In germline, CDR1 is KGHSH, CDR2 LQKENI. CDR3 in amino acids: CASSSSTDTQYF. The CDR3 DNA is TGTGCCAGCTCATCAAGCACAGATACGCAGTATTTT.

This rearrangement joins TRBV29-1 to TRBJ2-1; 8 nucleotides line up with TRBD2. Germline V lookup: CDR1 SQVTM, CDR2 ANQGSEA. The CDR3 is made up of 14 amino acids. Trimming took 7 bases from V and 4 from J; bases not matched to a gene: 9. CDR3 nucleotide sequence: TGCAGCGGGATCCTAGCGGGCTCGTACAATGAGCAGTTCTTC. It encodes CSGILAGSYNEQFF.

Turning to this clone: The same CDR3 can be traced to other DNA sequences in this sample. The chain links TRBV6-5 to TRBJ1-5; D unclear. Germline CDR1 reads MNHEY; CDR2 reads SVGAGI. V lost 2 bases and J lost 6, with 8 bases in between. The CDR3 covers 13 residues. As DNA, the CDR3 is TGTGCCAGCAGTTACGGCCGGGGTCAGCCCCAGCATTTT. Translated, it gives CASSYGRGQPQHF.

This clone was found a few times. CDR3 nucleotide sequence: TGTGCCAGCTCCCAACAGCGGATTGGGGACTATGGCTACACCTTC. It is translated as CASSQQRIGDYGYTF. This sequence joins TRBV18 and TRBJ1-2; D not resolved. Germline V lookup: CDR1 KGHSH, CDR2 LQKENI. The CDR3 runs to 15 residues. The V end lost 6 bases, the J end lost 3 bases, and 17 bases lay between the germline ends.

The chain recombines TRBV2 with TRBJ2-7, with 8 bases that match TRBD2. V lost 4 bases, J lost 3 bases, and 8 bases stayed unmatched. The CDR3 consists of 15 residues. CDR1 is SNHLY, CDR2 FYNNEI, per germline. The CDR3 sequence is CASSVPRGLGYEQYF. In nucleotides, the CDR3 is TGTGCCAGCAGTGTCCCCCGGGGACTAGGCTACGAGCAGTACTTC.

J is TRBJ2-7 and V is TRBV7-9; 7 bases are a match to TRBD1. Unmatched junction bases numbered 6, after V lost 4 bases and J lost 6 bases. The CDR3 extends over 13 amino acids. CDR1 is SEHNR, CDR2 FQNEAQ, per germline (reference sequence). CDR3 nucleotide sequence: TGTGCCAGCAGCTGGGACAGTATTGTCGAGCAGTACTTC. Its translation is CASSWDSIVEQYF.

The chain couples TRBV6-1 to TRBJ1-4, with TRBD1 identical over 7 bases. V shed 8 bases and J 0 bases; nucleotides not matched to a gene: 3. CDR1 and CDR2 (germline): MNHNS, SASEGT. The CDR3 is 14 amino acids. The CDR3 DNA follows: TGTGCCAGCCACAGGGGAGCAACTAATGAAAAACTGTTTTTT. Protein product: CASHRGATNEKLFF.

The chain has TRBV2 and TRBJ2-5, with a possible D match to TRBD1 (5 bases). With 4 bases removed from V and 2 bases from J, the gap between germline ends came to 8 bases. The CDR3 spans 13 residues. In germline, CDR1 is SNHLY, CDR2 FYNNEI. CDR3 DNA: TGTGCCAGCAGTGCTCCAGGGCAAGAGACCCAGTACTTC. It codes for CASSAPGQETQYF.

This chain links TRBV19 with TRBJ2-1, with TRBD1 as a possible D gene (6 bases). Germline V gene sequence: CDR1 LNHDA, CDR2 SQIVND (reference sequence). V shed 6 bases and J shed 4 bases, with 19 bases lying between them. The CDR3 is 16 amino acids. The CDR3 protein is CASRHNKPDRYNEQFF. The CDR3 DNA sequence: TGTGCCAGTAGACACAACAAACCGGACAGATACAATGAGCAGTTCTTC. Complete variable domain (other parts from reference TRBV19 and TRBJ2-1): DGGITQSPKYLFRKEGQNVTLSCEQNLNHDAMYWYRQDPGQGLRLIYYSQIVNDFQKGDIAEGYSVSREKKESFPLTVTSAQKNPTAFYLCASRHNKPDRYNEQFFGPGTRLTVL.

This rearrangement joins TRBV7-2 to TRBJ2-3; 9 bases fit TRBD2. The CDR3 sequence is 13 residues long. Germline-derived CDR1 and CDR2 are SGHTA and FQGNSA. V gave up 4 bases and J gave up 7 bases; unmatched junction bases: 3. The CDR3 DNA is TGTGCCAGCAGCTCCGGACTAGCGAATACGCAGTATTTT. Residues: CASSSGLANTQYF.